The clone carrying this T cell receptor beta chain has only one observation. Its antigen is unknown. Germline-derived CDR1 and CDR2 are SGHTA and FQGNSA. The CDR3 loop spans 13 amino acids. V lost 4 bases and J lost 6, with 11 bases in between. This sample is part of a study of CD4+ T cells in melanoma. TCRdb keeps only in-frame clones here, not all; method: immunoSEQ multiplex PCR. The sample contains some 14,000 clones, roughly 88% of which appear only once. Study-wide findings and caveats: A reported correlation linked neoantigen-specific CD4+ T cells to CD8+, macrophage and B cell function. Neoantigen-specific CD4+ T cells in melanoma reportedly had diverse differentiation states.

This clonotype was obtained from a human donor with melanoma. V usage is TRBV7-2 and J usage is TRBJ2-3, with D maybe TRBD2 (6 bases). Sequenced material: cells from a culture (not recorded whether cultured in vitro). CDR3 in DNA: TGTGCCAGCAGCTGGAGGGTAGCGGATACGCAGTATTTT. Translating it yields CASSWRVADTQYF.